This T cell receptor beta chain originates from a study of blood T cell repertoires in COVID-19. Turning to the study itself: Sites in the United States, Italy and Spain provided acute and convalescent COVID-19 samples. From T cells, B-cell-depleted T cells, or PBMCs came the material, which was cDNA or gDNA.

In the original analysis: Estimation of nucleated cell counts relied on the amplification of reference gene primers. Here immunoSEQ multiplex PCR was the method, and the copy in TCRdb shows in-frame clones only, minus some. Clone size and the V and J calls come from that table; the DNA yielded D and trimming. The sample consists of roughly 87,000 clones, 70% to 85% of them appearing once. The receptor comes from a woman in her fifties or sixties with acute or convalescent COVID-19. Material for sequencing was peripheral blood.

The CDR3 DNA reads as TGTGCCAGCAGCTTAGCCAGGGCAGGCACCGGGGAGCTGTTTTTT. This encodes CASSLARAGTGELFF. This chain connects TRBV11-3 to TRBJ2-2, with a possible D match to TRBD1 (5 bases). V lost 1 base and J lost 4, with 10 bases in between. The CDR3 is made up of 15 amino acids. Germline V gene lookup returns CDR1 SGHNT and CDR2 YENEEA.